This TCR beta chain was profiled in a study of technical replicates of blood from several donors. Only in-frame clones appear in the TCRdb table, and some are missing; sequencing was by immunoSEQ multiplex PCR. The sample lists tens of thousands of clones, 95% to 96% seen once, with about 0.36% in the top ten. The receptor was derived from a human donor in good health. Sequencing used T cells isolated from PBMCs.

The CDR3 protein is CASSSRAAYEQYF. CDR3 in DNA: TGTGCCAGCAGCTCGCGAGCCGCCTACGAGCAGTACTTC. The chain carries TRBV7-3 and TRBJ2-7; D is ambiguous. Germline values: CDR1 SGHTA, CDR2 FQGTGA. Trimming left V 4 bases short and J 2 bases short, with 9 bases between. The CDR3 covers 13 residues. The full variable domain, rest sourced from reference TRBV7-3 and TRBJ2-7, is GAGVSQTPSNKVTEKGKYVELRCDPISGHTALYWYRQSLGQGPEFLIYFQGTGAADDSGLPNDRFFAVRPEGSVSTLKIQRTERGDSAVYLCASSSRAAYEQYFGPGTRLTVT.